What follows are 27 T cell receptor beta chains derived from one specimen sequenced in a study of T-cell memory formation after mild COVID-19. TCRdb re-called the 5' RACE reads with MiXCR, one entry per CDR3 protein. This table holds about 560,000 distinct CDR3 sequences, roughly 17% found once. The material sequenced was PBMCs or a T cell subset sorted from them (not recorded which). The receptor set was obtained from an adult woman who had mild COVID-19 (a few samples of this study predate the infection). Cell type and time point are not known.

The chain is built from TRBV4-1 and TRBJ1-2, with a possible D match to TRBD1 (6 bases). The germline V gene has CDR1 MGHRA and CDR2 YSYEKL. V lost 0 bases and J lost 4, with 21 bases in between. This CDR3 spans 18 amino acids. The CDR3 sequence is CASSQDLRAGEDSYGYTF. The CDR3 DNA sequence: TGCGCCAGCAGCCAAGATCTTCGGGCAGGGGAAGACTCCTATGGCTACACCTTC.

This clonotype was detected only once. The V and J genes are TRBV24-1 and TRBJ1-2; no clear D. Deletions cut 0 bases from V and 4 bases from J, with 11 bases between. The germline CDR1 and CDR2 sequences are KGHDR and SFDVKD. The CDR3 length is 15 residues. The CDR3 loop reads CATSDLEDGPYGYTF. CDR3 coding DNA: TGTGCCACCAGTGATTTGGAGGACGGACCCTATGGCTACACCTTC.

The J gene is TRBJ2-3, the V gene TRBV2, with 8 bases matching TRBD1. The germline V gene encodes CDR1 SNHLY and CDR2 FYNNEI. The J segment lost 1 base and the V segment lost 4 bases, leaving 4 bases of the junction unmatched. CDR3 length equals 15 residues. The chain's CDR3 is CASSAGQGGTDTQYF. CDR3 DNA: TGTGCCAGCAGTGCAGGACAGGGTGGCACAGATACGCAGTATTTT.

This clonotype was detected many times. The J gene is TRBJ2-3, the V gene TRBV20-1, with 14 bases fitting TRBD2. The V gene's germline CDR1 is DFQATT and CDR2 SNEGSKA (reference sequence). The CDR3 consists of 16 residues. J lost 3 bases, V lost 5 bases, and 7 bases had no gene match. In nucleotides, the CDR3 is TGCAGTGCTCCCGGACTAGCGGGGGGTGGGACAGATACGCAGTATTTT. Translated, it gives CSAPGLAGGGTDTQYF.

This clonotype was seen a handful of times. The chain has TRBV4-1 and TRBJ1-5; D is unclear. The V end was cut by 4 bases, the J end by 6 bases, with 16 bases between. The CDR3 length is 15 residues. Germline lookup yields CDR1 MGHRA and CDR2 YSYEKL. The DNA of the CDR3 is TGCGCCAGCAGCCCCTCGATGGACGAGGGTCAGCCCCAGCATTTT. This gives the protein CASSPSMDEGQPQHF.

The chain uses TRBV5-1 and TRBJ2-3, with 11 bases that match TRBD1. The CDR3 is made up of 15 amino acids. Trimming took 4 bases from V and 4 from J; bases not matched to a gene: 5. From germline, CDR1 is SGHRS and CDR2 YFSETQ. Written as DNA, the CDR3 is TGCGCCAGCAGCGGACAGGGGGCCCTGGCAGATACGCAGTATTTT. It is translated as CASSGQGALADTQYF.

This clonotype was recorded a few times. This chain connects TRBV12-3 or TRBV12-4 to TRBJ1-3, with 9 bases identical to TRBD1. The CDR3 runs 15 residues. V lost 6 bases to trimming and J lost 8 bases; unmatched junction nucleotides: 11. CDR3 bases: TGTGCCAGCAGCCGACAGGGGGGGACTGCGGACACCATATATTTT. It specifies CASSRQGGTADTIYF.

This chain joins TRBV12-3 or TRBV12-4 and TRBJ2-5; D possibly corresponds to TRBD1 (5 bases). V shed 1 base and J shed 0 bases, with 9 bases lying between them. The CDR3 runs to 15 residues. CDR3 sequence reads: CASSLGTQYQETQYF. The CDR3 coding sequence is TGTGCCAGCAGTTTAGGGACACAGTACCAAGAGACCCAGTACTTC.

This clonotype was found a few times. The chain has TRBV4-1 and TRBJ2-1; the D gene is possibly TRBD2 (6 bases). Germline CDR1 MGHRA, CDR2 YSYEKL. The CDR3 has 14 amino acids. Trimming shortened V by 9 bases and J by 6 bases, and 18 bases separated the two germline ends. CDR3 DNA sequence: TGCGCCAGGGGGGAGGAACATTTTATCAATGAGCAGTTCTTC. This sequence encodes CARGEEHFINEQFF.

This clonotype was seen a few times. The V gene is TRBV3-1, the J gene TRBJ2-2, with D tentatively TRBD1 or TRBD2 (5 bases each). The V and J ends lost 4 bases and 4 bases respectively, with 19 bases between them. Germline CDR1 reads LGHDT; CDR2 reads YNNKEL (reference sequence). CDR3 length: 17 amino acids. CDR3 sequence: CASSPQPGPLSTGELFF. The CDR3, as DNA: TGTGCCAGCAGCCCCCAGCCGGGGCCTTTGAGCACCGGGGAGCTGTTTTTT.

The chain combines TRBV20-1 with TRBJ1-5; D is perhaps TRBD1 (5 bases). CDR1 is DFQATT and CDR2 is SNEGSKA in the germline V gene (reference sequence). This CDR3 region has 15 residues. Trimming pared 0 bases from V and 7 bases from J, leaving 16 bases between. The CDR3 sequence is CSARDLDAGWQPQHF. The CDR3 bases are TGCAGTGCTAGAGATCTTGATGCAGGGTGGCAGCCCCAGCATTTT.

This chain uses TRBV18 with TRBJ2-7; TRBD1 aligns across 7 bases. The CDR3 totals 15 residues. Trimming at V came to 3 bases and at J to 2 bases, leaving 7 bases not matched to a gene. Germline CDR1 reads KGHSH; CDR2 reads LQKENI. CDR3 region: CASSPPDRPTYEQYF. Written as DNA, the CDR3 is TGTGCCAGCTCACCCCCGGACAGGCCAACCTACGAGCAGTACTTC. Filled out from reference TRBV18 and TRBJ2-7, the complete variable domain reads NAGVMQNPRHLVRRRGQEARLRCSPMKGHSHVYWYRQLPEEGLKFMVYLQKENIIDESGMPKERFSAEFPKEGPSILRIQQVVRGDSAAYFCASSPPDRPTYEQYFGPGTRLTVT.

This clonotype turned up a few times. The CDR3 loop is CASSVAGHSTDTQYF. In DNA, the CDR3 is TGTGCCAGCAGCGTCGCGGGGCACAGCACAGATACGCAGTATTTT. The chain combines TRBV9 with TRBJ2-3; possible D gene TRBD2, 6 bases. V was shortened by 2 bases and J by 0 bases, with 10 bases between the two germline ends. The V gene's germline CDR1 is SGDLS and CDR2 YYNGEE. The CDR3 covers 15 residues. The full variable domain, rest sourced from reference TRBV9 and TRBJ2-3, is DSGVTQTPKHLITATGQRVTLRCSPRSGDLSVYWYQQSLDQGLQFLIQYYNGEERAKGNILERFSAQQFPDLHSELNLSSLELGDSALYFCASSVAGHSTDTQYFGPGTRLTVL.

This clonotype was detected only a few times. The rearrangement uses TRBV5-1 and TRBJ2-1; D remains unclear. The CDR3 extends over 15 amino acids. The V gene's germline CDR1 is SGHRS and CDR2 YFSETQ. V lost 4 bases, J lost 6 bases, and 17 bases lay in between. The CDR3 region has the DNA TGCGCCAGCAGCCCCGACAACACCCGTGTCAATGAGCAGTTCTTC. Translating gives CASSPDNTRVNEQFF.

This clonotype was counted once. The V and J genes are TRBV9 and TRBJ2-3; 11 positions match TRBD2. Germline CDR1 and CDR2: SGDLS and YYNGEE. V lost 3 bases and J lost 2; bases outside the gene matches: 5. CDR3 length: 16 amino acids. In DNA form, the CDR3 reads TGTGCCAGCAGCGGACTACTAGCGGGGGTCACAGATACGCAGTATTTT. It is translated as CASSGLLAGVTDTQYF.

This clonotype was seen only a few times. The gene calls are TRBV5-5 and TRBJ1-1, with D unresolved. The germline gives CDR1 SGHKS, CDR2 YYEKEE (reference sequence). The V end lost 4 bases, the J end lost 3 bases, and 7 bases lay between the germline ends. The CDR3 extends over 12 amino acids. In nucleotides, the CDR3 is TGTGCCAGCAGCCACCAATACACTGAAGCTTTCTTT. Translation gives CASSHQYTEAFF.

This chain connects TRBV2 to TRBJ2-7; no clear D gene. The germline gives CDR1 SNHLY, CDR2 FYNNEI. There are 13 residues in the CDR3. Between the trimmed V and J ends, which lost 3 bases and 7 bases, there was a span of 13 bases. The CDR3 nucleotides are TGTGCCAGCAGTGATCTAAGGGTGGGAGAGCAGTACTTC. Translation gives CASSDLRVGEQYF.

CDR3 sequence (DNA): TGTGCCAGCACCCCCGGAGGACTAGGGCCTTTCTTC. This encodes CASTPGGLGPFF. The chain links TRBV12-3 or TRBV12-4 to TRBJ2-1, with 7 bases fitting TRBD2. V gave up 7 bases and J gave up 16 bases; unmatched junction bases: 13. The CDR3 has 12 residues.

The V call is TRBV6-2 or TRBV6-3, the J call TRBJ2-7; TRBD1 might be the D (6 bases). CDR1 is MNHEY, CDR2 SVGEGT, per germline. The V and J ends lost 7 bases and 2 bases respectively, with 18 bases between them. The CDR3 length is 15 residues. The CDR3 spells CASTPRRTAPYEQYF. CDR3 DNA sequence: TGTGCCAGCACCCCCCGCAGGACAGCGCCCTACGAGCAGTACTTC.

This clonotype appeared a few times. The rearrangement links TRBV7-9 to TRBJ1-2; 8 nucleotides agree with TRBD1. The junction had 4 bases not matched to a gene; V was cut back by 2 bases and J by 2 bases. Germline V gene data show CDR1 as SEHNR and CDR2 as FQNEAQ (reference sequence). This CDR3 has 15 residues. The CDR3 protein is CASSLPGGANYGYTF. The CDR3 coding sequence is TGTGCCAGCAGCTTACCAGGGGGCGCGAACTATGGCTACACCTTC.

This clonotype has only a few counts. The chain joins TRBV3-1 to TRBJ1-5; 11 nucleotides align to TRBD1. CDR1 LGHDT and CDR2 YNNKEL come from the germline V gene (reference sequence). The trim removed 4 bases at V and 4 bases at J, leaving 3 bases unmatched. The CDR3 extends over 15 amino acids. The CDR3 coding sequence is TGTGCCAGCAGCCCGGGACAGGGGGATAATCAGCCCCAGCATTTT. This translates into CASSPGQGDNQPQHF.

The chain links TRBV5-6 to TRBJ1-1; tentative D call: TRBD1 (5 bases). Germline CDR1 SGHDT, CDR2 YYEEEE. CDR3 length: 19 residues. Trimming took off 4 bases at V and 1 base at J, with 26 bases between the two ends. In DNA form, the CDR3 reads TGTGCCAGCAGCCCGCGGGGGTGGGGGAAAATCTCTGCGAACACTGAAGCTTTCTTT. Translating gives CASSPRGWGKISANTEAFF.

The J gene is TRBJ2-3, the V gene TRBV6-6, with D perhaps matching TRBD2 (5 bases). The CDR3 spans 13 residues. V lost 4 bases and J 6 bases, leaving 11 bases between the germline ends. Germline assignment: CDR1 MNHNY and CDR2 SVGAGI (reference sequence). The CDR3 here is CASSSIRRDTQYF. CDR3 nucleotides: TGTGCCAGCAGTTCGATTCGGAGGGATACGCAGTATTTT.

CDR3 sequence: CASSLDRNKAFF. CDR3 nucleotide sequence: TGTGCCAGCAGCTTGGATAGGAATAAGGCTTTCTTT. The chain uses TRBV5-4 and TRBJ1-1, with D unclear. Germline loops: CDR1 SGHNT, CDR2 YYREEE (reference sequence). The V gene lost 0 bases and the J gene lost 11 bases, with 11 bases spanning the gap. The CDR3 extends over 12 amino acids.

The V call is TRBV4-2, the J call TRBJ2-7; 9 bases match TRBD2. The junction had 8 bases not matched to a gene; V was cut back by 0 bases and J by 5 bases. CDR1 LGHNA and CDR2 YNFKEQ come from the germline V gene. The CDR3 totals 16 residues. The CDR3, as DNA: TGTGCCAGCAGCCAAGACGCAGCGGGGGGAGGCAACGAGCAGTACTTC. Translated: CASSQDAAGGGNEQYF.

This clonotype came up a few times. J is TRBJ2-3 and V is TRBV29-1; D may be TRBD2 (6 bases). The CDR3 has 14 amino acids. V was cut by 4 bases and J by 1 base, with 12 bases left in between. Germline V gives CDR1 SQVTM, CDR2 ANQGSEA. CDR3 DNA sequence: TGCAGCGTTGGAGGAGGGTCTGGCACAGATACGCAGTATTTT. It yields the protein CSVGGGSGTDTQYF.

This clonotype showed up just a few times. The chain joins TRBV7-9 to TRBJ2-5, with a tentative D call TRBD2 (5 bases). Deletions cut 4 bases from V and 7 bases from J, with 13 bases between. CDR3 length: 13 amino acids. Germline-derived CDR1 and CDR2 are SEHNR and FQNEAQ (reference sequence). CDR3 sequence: CASSSTTAGTQYF. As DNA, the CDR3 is TGTGCCAGCAGCTCCACCACCGCGGGGACCCAGTACTTC.